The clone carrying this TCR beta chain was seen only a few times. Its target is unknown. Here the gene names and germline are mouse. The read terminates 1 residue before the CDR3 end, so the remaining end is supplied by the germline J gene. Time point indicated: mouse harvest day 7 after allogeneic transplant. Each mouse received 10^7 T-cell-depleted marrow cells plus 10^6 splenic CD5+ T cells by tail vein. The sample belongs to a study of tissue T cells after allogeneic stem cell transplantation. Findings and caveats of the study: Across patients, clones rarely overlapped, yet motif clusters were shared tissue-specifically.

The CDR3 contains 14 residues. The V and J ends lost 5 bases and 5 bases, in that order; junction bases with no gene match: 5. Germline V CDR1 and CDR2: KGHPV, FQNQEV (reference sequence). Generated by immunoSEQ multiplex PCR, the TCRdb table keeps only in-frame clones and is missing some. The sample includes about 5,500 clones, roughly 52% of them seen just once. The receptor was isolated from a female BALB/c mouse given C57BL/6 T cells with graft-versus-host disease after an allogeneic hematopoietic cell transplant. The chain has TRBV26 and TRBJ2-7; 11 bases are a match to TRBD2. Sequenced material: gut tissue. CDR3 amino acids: CASSWTGGKDEQYF. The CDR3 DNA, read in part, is TGTGCCAGCAGTTGGACTGGGGGGAAGGATGAACAGTAC.